This T cell receptor (beta chain) derives from a study of blood T cell repertoires in COVID-19. About the study: Nucleic acid was either cDNA or gDNA, and it came from T cells, B-cell-depleted T cells, or PBMCs.

Per the authors' pipeline: It was from reference gene primer amplification that nucleated cell counts were estimated. Sequencing was performed with immunoSEQ multiplex PCR; in TCRdb, only in-frame clones are kept and a portion is missing. D and trimming come from the DNA, and the V and J calls and clone size come from that table. The sample includes approximately 150,000 clones, about 82% of them seen just once. Trimming removed 5 bases at V and 4 bases at J, with 3 bases between. The CDR3 consists of 11 residues. Germline V CDR1 and CDR2: MNHEY, SVGAGI. Remarks on this clone: Other DNA sequences in this specimen translate into the identical CDR3.

The study recruited people aged roughly 18 to 95 years across around 24 US areas. Cohort 3 recovery required two negative PCRs, clearance, or symptom resolution. The chain joins TRBV6-5 to TRBJ1-5; D not certain. The receptor was derived from a woman aged 40 to 55 who had recovered from COVID-19. Input material: PBMCs or T cells enriched from blood (not recorded which). The CDR3 loop reads CASSQNQPQHF. CDR3 nucleotide sequence: TGTGCCAGCAGTCAAAATCAGCCCCAGCATTTT.